Included here is one T cell receptor beta chain sequence, with context. Its antigen remains unknown. Profiling relied on immunoSEQ multiplex PCR, and the TCRdb table lists in-frame clones only, not all of them. The sample includes more than 150,000 clones, about 85% of them seen just once. This record comes from a study of T cell responses to AZD1222 COVID-19 vaccine. Whole-study findings and limits: Spike-specific TCR depth and breadth grew after two AZD1222 doses. Among the donors, most were white British and more were female, and clonal diversity was possibly underestimated. Among vaccine-associated CD4 TCRs, coverage spanned spike, with dominance at 160-218 and 743-854.

The TCR originated in an adult who had recovered from COVID-19. Sequencing used peripheral blood, obtained after recovery from COVID-19.

CDR3 residues: CASSLSGRGNTEAFF. In nucleotides, the CDR3 is TGTGCCAGCAGTTTATCCGGACGGGGGAACACTGAAGCTTTCTTT. The chain couples TRBV27 to TRBJ1-1; D gene ambiguous. Deletions cut 0 bases from V and 1 base from J, with 9 bases between. The CDR3 is made up of 15 amino acids. The V gene's germline CDR1 is MNHEY and CDR2 SMNVEV (reference sequence).